This T cell receptor beta chain is from a study of human T cells and chemical hapten exposure. Study at large: 0.01% DPC was applied to the upper back in patch tests, which were read at 6 days. Study-level findings and limits: With patch test score, the counts of PT1 expanded TCRs showed a positive correlation.

This clonotype was counted ten times or more. The antigen remains unidentified. An end of the junction does not agree with germline; a read error may underlie this. The CDR3 loop spans 12 amino acids. The V gene's germline CDR1 is MNHNS and CDR2 SASEGT. Time point meaning: pre-sensitization, week 0. Treatment defined: therapeutic diphenylcyclopropenone sensitization with weekly scalp DPC. Ahead of applying each patch test, blood was sampled. Unfractionated whole blood was the source from which total RNA was extracted. TCRdb ran MiXCR on the RACE reads and lists one entry per CDR3 protein. The profile shows about 60,000 distinct CDR3 sequences, around 10% of them singletons.

Sample: whole blood, taken in connection with sensitization to the hapten diphenylcyclopropenone (DPC). The rearrangement links TRBV6-1 to TRBJ2-7; tentative D call: TRBD2 (6 bases). The receptor was isolated from a middle-aged woman with alopecia areata. Some clones in this sample may be carry-over from other donors' samples. The CDR3 nucleotides read TGTGCCAGCAAGCGGTGGGAGGACTCGTTCCACTTC. It codes for CASKRWEDSFHF.